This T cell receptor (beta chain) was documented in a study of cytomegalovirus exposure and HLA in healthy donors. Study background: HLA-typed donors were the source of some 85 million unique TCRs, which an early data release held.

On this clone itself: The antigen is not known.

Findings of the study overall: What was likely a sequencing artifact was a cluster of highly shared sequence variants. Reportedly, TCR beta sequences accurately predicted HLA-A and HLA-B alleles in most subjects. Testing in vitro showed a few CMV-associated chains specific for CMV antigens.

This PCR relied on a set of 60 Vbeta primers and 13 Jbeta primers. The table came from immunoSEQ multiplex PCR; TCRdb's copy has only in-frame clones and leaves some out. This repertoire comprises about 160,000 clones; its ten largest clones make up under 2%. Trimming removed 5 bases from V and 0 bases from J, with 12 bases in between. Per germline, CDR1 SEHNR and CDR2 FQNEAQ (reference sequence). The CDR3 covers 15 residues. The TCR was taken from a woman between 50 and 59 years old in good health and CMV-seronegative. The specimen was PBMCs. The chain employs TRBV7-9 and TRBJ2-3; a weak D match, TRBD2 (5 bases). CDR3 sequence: CASSGLRTSTDTQYF. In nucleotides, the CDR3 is TGTGCCAGCAGCGGGCTGCGGACTAGCACAGATACGCAGTATTTT.